This T cell receptor beta chain was identified during a study of OX40 agonist ivuxolimab in advanced cancers. Study results and caveats: Some nonresponders additionally presented with little normalized T-cell clonal expansion.

V was clipped by 5 bases and J by 5 bases; unmatched bases: 4. This CDR3 has 15 amino acids. Germline CDR1 SGHVS, CDR2 FQNEAQ. Worth noting for this clone: Its target is unknown.

Some clones are missing from TCRdb's copy, which holds only in-frame ones; the method was immunoSEQ multiplex PCR. The table shows tens of thousands of clones, with approximately 83% occurring only once. The sequencing used CD4+ or CD8+ T cells sorted from blood, collected in a trial of the OX40 agonist ivuxolimab. This receptor was taken from an adult with an advanced solid tumor such as melanoma, head and neck, liver or kidney cancer. The chain combines TRBV7-8 with TRBJ1-5; 12 bases agree with TRBD1. CDR3 DNA: TGTGCCAGCAGCACCCGGGACAGGGGGCATCAGCCCCAGCATTTT. Translating gives CASSTRDRGHQPQHF.